This record looks at one TCR beta chain sequence and its context. In the original workflow: Amplification of reference gene primers was used by the study to estimate nucleated cell counts. Libraries were prepared by immunoSEQ multiplex PCR; TCRdb keeps only in-frame clonotypes and omits some of them. D and trimming were read from the DNA, whereas the V and J calls and clone size are those reported in that table. The sample has 200,000 to 300,000 clones, 80% to 90% seen once. This sample stems from a study of blood T cell repertoires in COVID-19. Study background: Samples representing acute and convalescent COVID-19 were sourced from the United States, Italy and Spain. PBMCs, B-cell-depleted T cells, or T cells were the source of the cDNA or gDNA that made up the material.

Sequenced material: peripheral blood. The clonotype originates from a woman aged 70-85 years with acute or convalescent COVID-19.

DNA of the CDR3: TGTGCCAGCAGCGGACGGGACAGGGGCTACGAGCAGTACTTC. Translation gives CASSGRDRGYEQYF. The genes are TRBV5-5 and TRBJ2-7, with TRBD1 identical over 10 bases. Germline assignment: CDR1 SGHKS and CDR2 YYEKEE (reference sequence). Germline trimming cut 4 bases from V and 3 bases from J; bases unmatched to any gene: 4. The CDR3 extends over 14 amino acids.